Listed here is a single T cell receptor beta chain. The antigen remains unidentified. A J-beta primer mix and a sample-barcoded 5' primer were used in a second PCR of about 7 to 11 cycles. Sequencing recovered at least 3 million CDR3-containing paired-end reads from each sample. TCRdb reprocessed the 5' RACE reads with MiXCR, giving one entry per CDR3 protein. The sample has over 950,000 distinct CDR3 sequences, more than 30% seen once. The record originates from a study of blood T cells in healthy people across ages. Study-level results: Diversity was estimated from one million T cells, and these estimates were considered underestimates.

Germline CDR1 and CDR2: SGHDT and YYEEEE. Trimming left V 4 bases short and J 0 bases short, with 20 bases between. This CDR3 is built from 18 residues. The receptor comes from a man younger than 30 in good health. V usage is TRBV5-6 and J usage is TRBJ2-1; D unclear. Sequenced material: blood. This chain's CDR3 is CASSDGPLFESSYNEQFF. The CDR3 nucleotides read TGTGCCAGCAGCGATGGACCGCTTTTCGAGAGCTCCTACAATGAGCAGTTCTTC.